This entry lists 28 T cell receptor beta chains sequenced from one sample in a study of breast tumors, draining lymph nodes, adjacent tissues. Breast cancer patients provided tissue from their axillary draining lymph nodes. TCRdb passed the multiplex PCR reads through MiXCR, listing each CDR3 protein once. The table records some 140,000 distinct CDR3 sequences, 21% of them present only once. Sequences were obtained from axillary lymph node tissue. These receptors were collected from a female donor with breast cancer. Some clones in this sample may be carry-over from other donors' samples.

A word on this clonotype: Possible read error: a much larger clone is one base away. This rearrangement joins TRBV6-1 to TRBJ2-5, with TRBD2 matching 8 bases. The junction had 6 bases not matched to a gene; V was cut back by 4 bases and J by 5 bases. In germline, CDR1 is MNHNS, CDR2 SASEGT. This CDR3 spans 14 amino acids. CDR3 coding DNA: TGTGCCAGCAGTGGAGCGGGAGCGGGTGAGACCCAGTACTTC. Protein sequence: CASSGAGAGETQYF.

This clonotype has a count of ten or more. The chain joins TRBV30 to TRBJ2-3; D gene ambiguous. The CDR3 is 14 residues long. V was cut by 2 bases and J by 1 base, with 10 bases left in between. CDR1 and CDR2 from the germline V gene are GTSNPN and SVGIG (reference sequence). CDR3 in DNA: TGTGCCTGGAGTCCGTCGAGAGGCACAGATACGCAGTATTTT. Protein sequence: CAWSPSRGTDTQYF.

This clonotype was recorded many times. J is TRBJ2-5 and V is TRBV5-4, with D unclear. Germline loops: CDR1 SGHNT, CDR2 YYREEE (reference sequence). This CDR3 is built from 12 residues. Trimming pared 2 bases from V and 8 bases from J, leaving 10 bases between. CDR3: CASSLGQLTQYF. The CDR3 region has the DNA TGTGCCAGCAGCTTAGGTCAGCTCACCCAGTACTTC.

At least ten counts were recorded for this clonotype. The chain joins TRBV20-1 to TRBJ2-5; D remains unclear. CDR3 size: 12 residues. Germline V CDR1 and CDR2: DFQATT, SNEGSKA (reference sequence). V was trimmed by 3 bases and J by 4 bases, leaving 9 bases between them. CDR3 sequence (DNA): TGCAGTGCTAGTCCCCCTGGAGAGACCCAGTACTTC. This encodes CSASPPGETQYF.

This clonotype was picked up many times. This rearrangement joins TRBV5-5 to TRBJ1-5; 11 nucleotides agree with TRBD1. CDR1 and CDR2 from the germline V gene are SGHKS and YYEKEE (reference sequence). This CDR3 is 15 amino acids long. V lost 3 bases to trimming and J lost 6 bases; unmatched junction nucleotides: 5. The CDR3 is CASSSTGQGAQPQHF. Here the CDR3 DNA reads TGTGCCAGCAGCTCCACAGGACAGGGGGCTCAGCCCCAGCATTTT.

J is TRBJ1-1 and V is TRBV20-1, with D perhaps TRBD1 (5 bases). The CDR3 totals 15 residues. CDR1 and CDR2 from the germline V gene are DFQATT and SNEGSKA (reference sequence). V was clipped by 4 bases and J by 1 base, with 16 bases between them. The CDR3 DNA follows: TGCAGTGCTACCCCAGCCTCTACAGGGAACACTGAAGCTTTCTTT. Amino acids: CSATPASTGNTEAFF.

This clonotype was observed a few times. This sequence joins TRBV5-4 and TRBJ1-3; D gene ambiguous. The CDR3 sequence is 16 residues long. V was cut by 0 bases and J by 0 bases, with 10 bases left in between. The V gene's germline CDR1 is SGHNT and CDR2 YYREEE (reference sequence). CDR3 sequence reads: CASSLAVAGSGNTIYF. For the CDR3, the DNA is TGTGCCAGCAGCTTGGCGGTTGCAGGCTCTGGAAACACCATATATTTT.

The genes are TRBV27 and TRBJ2-1; 9 bases map to TRBD2. The trim removed 4 bases at V and 1 base at J, leaving 5 bases unmatched. The CDR3 length is 16 residues. Germline assignment: CDR1 MNHEY and CDR2 SMNVEV (reference sequence). CDR3 loop: CASSSYGLASYNEQFF. The CDR3 DNA reads as TGTGCCAGCAGTTCCTACGGACTAGCGTCCTACAATGAGCAGTTCTTC.

Comments on this clonotype: A much larger clonotype is one base distant, so this may be a read error. Since the CDR3 does not end with the conserved phenylalanine or tryptophan, this likely comes from a read error. This chain uses TRBV11-3 with TRBJ2-5, with 9 bases lining up with TRBD2. The V and J ends lost 5 bases and 5 bases, in that order; junction bases with no gene match: 6. The CDR3 runs 14 residues. CDR1 SGHNT and CDR2 YENEEA come from the germline V gene. Written as DNA, the CDR3 is TGTGCCAGCAGCCATCGGACTAGCGTGGAGACCCAGTACTCC. Translated: CASSHRTSVETQYS.

As to this clonotype: The junction and the germline gene differ at one end; a read error may be behind it. V and J are TRBV18 and TRBJ2-3; 12 bases agree with TRBD2. The CDR3 has 17 residues. Germline CDR1 is KGHSH and CDR2 is LQKENI. Here the CDR3 reads CPSSPGLAGSSTDTQYF. CDR3 nucleotides: TGTCCCAGCTCACCTGGACTAGCGGGATCTAGCACAGATACGCAGTATTTT.

This clonotype was recorded many times. V is TRBV11-1 and J is TRBJ2-7; 13 positions match TRBD2. The CDR3 is 16 residues long. Trimming took 5 bases from V and 3 from J; bases not matched to a gene: 7. CDR1 is SGHAT and CDR2 is FQDESV in the germline V gene (reference sequence). Here the CDR3 reads CASSGGGTSGNYEQYF. The CDR3 DNA follows: TGTGCCAGCAGCGGAGGAGGGACTAGCGGGAACTACGAGCAGTACTTC. The entire variable domain, with the rest obtained from reference TRBV11-1 and TRBJ2-7, is as follows: EAEVAQSPRYKITEKSQAVAFWCDPISGHATLYWYRQILGQGPELLVQFQDESVVDDSQLPKDRFSAERLKGVDSTLKIQPAELGDSAMYLCASSGGGTSGNYEQYFGPGTRLTVT.

The chain joins TRBV19 to TRBJ1-1; weak D call: TRBD1 (6 bases). Trimming cost V 7 bases and J 5 bases, with 14 bases left between them. The V gene's germline CDR1 is LNHDA and CDR2 SQIVND (reference sequence). This CDR3 spans 13 amino acids. The CDR3 is CASNLGGRTEAFF. The CDR3 nucleotides are TGTGCCAGTAACCTAGGGGGGAGGACTGAAGCTTTCTTT.

Points on this clonotype: Possible read error: a much larger clone is one base away. The rearrangement uses TRBV5-1 and TRBJ1-2; D call uncertain. Deletions cut 4 bases from V and 2 bases from J, with 12 bases between. From germline, CDR1 is SGHRS and CDR2 YFSETQ. The CDR3 is 14 residues long. CDR3 in DNA: TGCGCCAGCAGCCCTGAAGAGTCAAACTATGGCTACACCTTC. Translating it yields CASSPEESNYGYTF.

This clonotype was counted ten times or more. This chain connects TRBV20-1 to TRBJ2-7, with 12 bases that match TRBD2. The CDR3 runs 15 residues. V was pared by 3 bases and J by 2 bases, with 5 bases of the junction left unmatched. Looked up from germline, CDR1 is DFQATT and CDR2 is SNEGSKA (reference sequence). CDR3 sequence (DNA): TGCAGTGCTAGGGCTACTAGCGGGGGGACCTACGAGCAGTACTTC. Residues: CSARATSGGTYEQYF.

At least ten counts were recorded for this clonotype. The chain employs TRBV13 and TRBJ2-5, with 11 bases matching TRBD2. Germline V lookup: CDR1 PRHDT, CDR2 FYEKMQ (reference sequence). The CDR3 covers 16 residues. V was pared by 2 bases and J by 3 bases, with 5 bases of the junction left unmatched. The CDR3 loop reads CASSLLSSGRKETQYF. CDR3 DNA: TGTGCCAGCAGCTTACTTTCTAGCGGGAGGAAAGAGACCCAGTACTTC.

The V and J genes are TRBV28 and TRBJ2-1; possibly TRBD1 for D (6 bases). CDR3 length: 14 residues. Germline CDR1 MDHEN, CDR2 SYDVKM. Trimming stripped 6 bases from V and 6 bases from J, with 15 bases between. The CDR3 DNA follows: TGTGCCAGCAGACCTTCCGGGACAACCAATGAGCAGTTCTTC. The encoded protein is CASRPSGTTNEQFF.

This clonotype was counted only a few times. This chain connects TRBV28 to TRBJ2-7, with 8 nucleotides matching TRBD2. The CDR3 totals 13 residues. V shed 6 bases, J shed 3 bases, and the junction held 4 bases outside the gene matches. Germline assignment: CDR1 MDHEN and CDR2 SYDVKM. CDR3 sequence reads: CASRLAGFYEQYF. As DNA, the CDR3 is TGTGCCAGCAGGCTAGCGGGTTTCTACGAGCAGTACTTC.

The gene calls are TRBV6-2 or TRBV6-3 and TRBJ2-1; D possibly matches TRBD1 or TRBD2 (6 bases each). This CDR3 contains 15 residues. Trimming took off 6 bases at V and 3 bases at J, with 15 bases between the two ends. CDR1 and CDR2 from the germline V gene are MNHEY and SVGEGT. The CDR3: CASSHRGLIYNEQFF. The CDR3, as DNA: TGTGCCAGCAGCCACCGGGGGCTGATCTACAATGAGCAGTTCTTC.

This clonotype has at least ten counts. This sequence joins TRBV7-9 and TRBJ1-5; the D is unclear. This CDR3 contains 15 residues. The germline CDR1 and CDR2 sequences are SEHNR and FQNEAQ (reference sequence). Trimming took 1 base from V and 3 from J, leaving 10 bases between them. Here the CDR3 reads CASSLGAGDNQPQHF. Here the CDR3 DNA reads TGTGCCAGCAGCTTAGGGGCAGGAGACAATCAGCCCCAGCATTTT. Full variable domain (missing parts from reference TRBV7-9 and TRBJ1-5): DTGVSQNPRHKITKRGQNVTFRCDPISEHNRLYWYRQTLGQGPEFLTYFQNEAQLEKSRLLSDRFSAERPKGSFSTLEIQRTEQGDSAMYLCASSLGAGDNQPQHFGDGTRLSIL.

In its sample, this clonotype was seen many times. The CDR3 reads CASSPILSQGYTF. The CDR3 bases are TGTGCCAGCAGCCCCATTTTATCCCAAGGGTACACCTTC. The chain carries TRBV12-3 or TRBV12-4 and TRBJ1-2; D is uncertain. V dropped 6 bases and J dropped 11 bases, with 19 bases sitting between them. This CDR3 contains 13 residues.

This clonotype has ten or more counts. The genes are TRBV18 and TRBJ2-5; D uncertain. The germline V gene has CDR1 KGHSH and CDR2 LQKENI. The germline V and J ends were trimmed by 4 bases and 2 bases, with 11 bases remaining between them. This CDR3 has 14 amino acids. CDR3 bases: TGTGCCAGCTCACAACTCGTATCTCAAGAGACCCAGTACTTC. This translates into CASSQLVSQETQYF.

A few counts support this clonotype. The rearrangement links TRBV28 to TRBJ2-2; possibly TRBD1 for D (6 bases). The V end lost 7 bases, the J end lost 6 bases, and 18 bases lay between the germline ends. The CDR3 runs to 15 residues. Germline values: CDR1 MDHEN, CDR2 SYDVKM. CDR3 bases: TGTGCCAGCATTACTTCCGGGCCAGGGGCCGGGGAGCTGTTTTTT. As protein: CASITSGPGAGELFF.

The chain links TRBV3-1 to TRBJ2-2; unclear D gene. The CDR3 is made up of 16 amino acids. The germline V gene has CDR1 LGHDT and CDR2 YNNKEL (reference sequence). Trimming took 3 bases from V and 0 from J, leaving 11 bases between them. CDR3 sequence reads: CASSHTPPSNTGELFF. CDR3 DNA: TGTGCCAGCAGCCACACCCCCCCGTCGAACACCGGGGAGCTGTTTTTT.

This clonotype was counted at least ten times. The rearrangement joins TRBV2 to TRBJ2-2; no reliable D call. CDR1 is SNHLY and CDR2 is FYNNEI in the germline V gene. The CDR3 spans 14 residues. V lost 7 bases and J lost 2, with 11 bases in between. DNA of the CDR3: TGTGCCAGCAAGAGAGCCGTAAACACCGGGGAGCTGTTTTTT. Translating it yields CASKRAVNTGELFF.

This clonotype has at least ten counts. This sequence joins TRBV5-1 and TRBJ2-5; the match to TRBD2 covers 9 bases. This CDR3 has 16 residues. The trim removed 1 base at V and 4 bases at J, leaving 8 bases unmatched. The germline V gene has CDR1 SGHRS and CDR2 YFSETQ. CDR3 loop: CASSLNAGGPSETQYF. For the CDR3, the DNA is TGCGCCAGCAGCTTGAATGCGGGAGGGCCCTCAGAGACCCAGTACTTC.

The chain has TRBV12-3 or TRBV12-4 and TRBJ1-4, with D perhaps TRBD1 (5 bases). V was pared by 2 bases and J by 3 bases, with 7 bases between. The CDR3 covers 14 residues. CDR3 DNA sequence: TGTGCCAGCAGTTTAACGGGGGCTAATGAAAAACTGTTTTTT. As protein: CASSLTGANEKLFF.

This clonotype was seen a handful of times. This rearrangement joins TRBV30 to TRBJ2-2, with TRBD2 matching 10 bases. Germline lookup yields CDR1 GTSNPN and CDR2 SVGIG (reference sequence). J was trimmed by 8 bases and V by 2 bases; bases with no gene match: 14. CDR3 length: 17 residues. This CDR3 is CAWSPRGGSGRSGELFF. The CDR3 DNA follows: TGTGCCTGGAGTCCCCGGGGGGGTAGCGGGAGGTCAGGGGAGCTGTTTTTT. The whole variable domain, remainder taken from reference TRBV30 and TRBJ2-2, is SQTIHQWPATLVQPVGSPLSLECTVEGTSNPNLYWYRQAAGRGLQLLFYSVGIGQISSEVPQNLSASRPQDRQFILSSKKLLLSDSGFYLCAWSPRGGSGRSGELFFGEGSRLTVL.

This clonotype was observed at least ten times. DNA for the CDR3: TGTGCCAGCAGCCGACAAGCGGTCACAGATACGCAGTATTTT. Translation gives CASSRQAVTDTQYF. The chain employs TRBV11-2 and TRBJ2-3; D might be TRBD2 (5 bases). The CDR3 has 14 amino acids. V was cut by 5 bases and J by 2 bases, with 11 bases left in between. Germline-derived CDR1 and CDR2 are SGHAT and FQNNGV.